This T cell receptor (beta chain) comes out of a study of OX40 agonist ivuxolimab in advanced cancers. About the study: Ivuxolimab, which is an agonistic anti-OX40 (CD134) antibody, was administered to the patients. Under the entry rules, prior anti-PD-1, anti-PD-L1 or anti-CTLA-4 therapy was allowed, and around 36% had some.

Study-wide results and caveats: There were, on average, more expanded clones in CD8+ T cells than in CD4+. Certain nonresponders additionally had low normalized T-cell clonal expansion.

Germline V gives CDR1 KGHSH, CDR2 LQKENI. This CDR3 region has 14 residues. With 0 bases removed from V and 4 bases from J, the gap between germline ends came to 9 bases. Some clones are missing from TCRdb's copy, which holds only in-frame ones; the method was immunoSEQ multiplex PCR. The sample lists tens of thousands of clones, around 92% occurring once. Turning to this clone: The antigen remains undetermined.

Sequencing was performed on CD4+ or CD8+ T cells sorted from blood, taken in a trial of the OX40 agonist ivuxolimab. The rearrangement links TRBV18 to TRBJ1-2; D is unclear. The source of this sequence is an adult with an advanced solid tumor such as melanoma, head and neck, liver or kidney cancer. The CDR3 sequence: CASSPPTDLYGYTF. CDR3 in DNA: TGTGCCAGCTCACCACCAACAGATCTCTATGGCTACACCTTC.